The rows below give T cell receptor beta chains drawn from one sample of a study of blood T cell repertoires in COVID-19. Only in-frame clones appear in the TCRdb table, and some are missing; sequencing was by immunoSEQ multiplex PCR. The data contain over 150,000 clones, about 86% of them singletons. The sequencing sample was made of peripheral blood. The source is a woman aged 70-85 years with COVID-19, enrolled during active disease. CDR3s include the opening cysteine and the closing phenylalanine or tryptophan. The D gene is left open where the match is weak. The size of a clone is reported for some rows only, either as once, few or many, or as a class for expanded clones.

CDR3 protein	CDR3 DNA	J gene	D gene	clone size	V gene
CASRGTERRTQYF	TGTGCCAGCAGAGGGACAGAGCGTCGGACCCAGTACTTC	TRBJ2-5	TRBD1	.	TRBV28
CASSPGGGATEEQYF	TGCGCCAGCAGCCCTGGGGGGGGCGCGACGGAGGAGCAGTACTTC	TRBJ2-7	.	.	TRBV5-1
CASSQESRGVLIF	TGTGCCAGCAGCCAAGAGTCTCGGGGGGTACTAATCTTC	TRBJ2-1	TRBD2	.	TRBV3-1/TRBV3-2
CASSQDRTGPQPQHF	TGTGCCAGCAGCCAGGACAGAACGGGTCCTCAGCCCCAGCATTTT	TRBJ1-5	.	.	TRBV3-1/TRBV3-2
CASSPGAFRFGEQYF	TGTGCCAGCAGCCCTGGAGCGTTCCGCTTCGGCGAGCAGTACTTC	TRBJ2-7	.	.	TRBV5-5
CASSVRGTTSYEQYF	TGTGCCAGCAGCGTAAGGGGGACCACCTCCTACGAGCAGTACTTC	TRBJ2-7	.	.	TRBV7-2
CASSYQGTGDSPLHF	TGTGCCAGCAGTTACCAAGGGACGGGGGATTCACCCCTCCACTTT	TRBJ1-6	.	.	TRBV6-2/TRBV6-3
CASKSTSGGSYNEQFF	TGCGCCAGCAAATCGACTAGCGGGGGCTCCTACAATGAGCAGTTCTTC	TRBJ2-1	TRBD2	.	TRBV10-1
CASSLGRAYGYTF	TGCGCCAGCAGCTTGGGCAGGGCCTATGGCTACACCTTC	TRBJ1-2	.	once	TRBV5-1
CASSLESRYGEKLFF	TGCGCCAGCAGCTTGGAATCGCGGTACGGAGAAAAACTGTTTTTT	TRBJ1-4	.	few	TRBV5-1
CASSPYRGSTGNTIYF	TGTGCCAGCAGCCCGTACAGGGGTTCGACTGGAAACACCATATATTTT	TRBJ1-3	TRBD1	few	TRBV3-1/TRBV3-2
CASSQRGGAGEQYF	TGTGCCAGCAGTCAACGCGGGGGGGCGGGAGAGCAGTACTTC	TRBJ2-7	TRBD2	.	TRBV7-8
CASSSGTARTDTQYF	TGTGCCAGCAGTTCGGGGACAGCACGCACAGATACGCAGTATTTT	TRBJ2-3	TRBD1	.	TRBV2
CASRQTGERNQPQHF	TGCGCCAGCAGACAGACAGGGGAGCGCAATCAGCCCCAGCATTTT	TRBJ1-5	TRBD1	.	TRBV5-1
CASSEGQGYKNIQYF	TGTGCCAGCAGTGAAGGACAGGGGTACAAAAACATTCAGTACTTC	TRBJ2-4	TRBD1	.	TRBV2
CASSLISGGTDTQYF	TGTGCCAGCAGCTTGATCTCAGGGGGCACAGATACGCAGTATTTT	TRBJ2-3	.	.	TRBV5-6